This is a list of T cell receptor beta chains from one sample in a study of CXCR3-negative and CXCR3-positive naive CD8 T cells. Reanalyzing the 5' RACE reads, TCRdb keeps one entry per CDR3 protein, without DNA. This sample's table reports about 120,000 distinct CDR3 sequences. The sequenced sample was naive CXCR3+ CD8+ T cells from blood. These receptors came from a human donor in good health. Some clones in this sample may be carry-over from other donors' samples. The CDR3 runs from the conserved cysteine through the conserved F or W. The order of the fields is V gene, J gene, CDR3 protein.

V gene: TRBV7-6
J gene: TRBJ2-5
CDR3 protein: CASSGGQRETQYF

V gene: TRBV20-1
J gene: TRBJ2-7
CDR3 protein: CSARQGVSYEQYF

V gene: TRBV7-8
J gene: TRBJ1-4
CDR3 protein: CASSLVLGVGEKLFF

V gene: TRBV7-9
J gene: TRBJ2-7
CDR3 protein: CASSLALLTSGLTSYEQYF

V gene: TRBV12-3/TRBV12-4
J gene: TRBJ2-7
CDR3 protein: CASSLPGQGGEQYF

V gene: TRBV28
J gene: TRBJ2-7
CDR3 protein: CASAPGDYEQYF

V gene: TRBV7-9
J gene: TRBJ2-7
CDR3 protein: CASSPLNREYEQYF

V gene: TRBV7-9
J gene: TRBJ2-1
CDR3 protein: CASSLYGINEQFF

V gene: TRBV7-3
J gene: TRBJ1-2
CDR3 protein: CASSPSGSRDGYTF

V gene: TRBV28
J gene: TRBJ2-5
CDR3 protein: CATGTSVLTSGRAGETQYF

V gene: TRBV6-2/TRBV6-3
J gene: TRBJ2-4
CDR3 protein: CASRPYLAKNIQYF

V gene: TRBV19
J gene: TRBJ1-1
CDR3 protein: CASSTARGGDTEAFF

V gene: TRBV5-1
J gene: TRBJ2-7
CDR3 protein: CASRYDRGRAYEQYF

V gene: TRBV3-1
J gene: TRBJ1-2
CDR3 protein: CASSQDEGASPGYGYTF

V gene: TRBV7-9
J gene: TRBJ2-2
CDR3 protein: CASSFASGGHTGELFF

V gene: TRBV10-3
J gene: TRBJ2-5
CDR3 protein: CATSLGTWTSGDEETQYF

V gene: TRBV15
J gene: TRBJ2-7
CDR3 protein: CATSPPTGPIHEQYF

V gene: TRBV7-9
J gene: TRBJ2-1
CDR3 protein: CASSLMDVYNEQFF

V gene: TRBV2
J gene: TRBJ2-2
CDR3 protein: CASSNTRRIQNTGELFF

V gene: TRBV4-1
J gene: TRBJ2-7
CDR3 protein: CGSGGPPYEQYF

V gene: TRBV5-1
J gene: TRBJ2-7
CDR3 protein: CASSLAVADYEQYF

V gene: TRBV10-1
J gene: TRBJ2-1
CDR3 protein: CASSELLAGGYNEQFF

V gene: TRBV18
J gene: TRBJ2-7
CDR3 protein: CASSPSARGEQYF

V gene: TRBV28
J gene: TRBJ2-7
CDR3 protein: CASSPMDRLAYEQYF

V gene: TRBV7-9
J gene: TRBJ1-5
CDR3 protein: CASSPPAGQPQHF

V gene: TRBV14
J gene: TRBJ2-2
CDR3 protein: CASSPGGRAGTGELFF

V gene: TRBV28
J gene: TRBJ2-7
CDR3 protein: CASSFPNRGDGVPSYEQYF

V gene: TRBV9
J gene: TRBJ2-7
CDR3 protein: CASSVSGGLLHEQYF

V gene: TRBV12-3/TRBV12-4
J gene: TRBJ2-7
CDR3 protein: CANTPHGLIRVQYF

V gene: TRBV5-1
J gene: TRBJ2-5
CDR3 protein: CASSLLTGEVETQYF

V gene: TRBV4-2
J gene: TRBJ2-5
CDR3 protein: CASSPPRGGRWETQYF

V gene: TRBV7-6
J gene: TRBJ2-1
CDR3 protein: CASSLTANEQFF

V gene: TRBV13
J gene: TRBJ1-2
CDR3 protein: CASSARGLGYGYTF

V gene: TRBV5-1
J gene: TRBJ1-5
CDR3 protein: CASSLTGYSNQPQHF

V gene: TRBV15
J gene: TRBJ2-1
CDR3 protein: CATSRDRTSGVGQFF

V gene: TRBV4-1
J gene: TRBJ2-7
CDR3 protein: CASSQEWYPSSYEQYF

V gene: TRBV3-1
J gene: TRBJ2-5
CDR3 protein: CASSYREETQYF

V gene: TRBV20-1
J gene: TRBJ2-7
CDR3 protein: CSASIAGATYEQYF

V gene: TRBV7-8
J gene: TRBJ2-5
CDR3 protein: CASSPAGGETQYF

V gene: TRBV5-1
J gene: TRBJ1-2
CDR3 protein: CASSLDKYGYTF

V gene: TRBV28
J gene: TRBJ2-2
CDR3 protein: CASTPLAGAGELFF

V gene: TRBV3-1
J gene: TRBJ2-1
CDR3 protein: CASSRYNEQFF

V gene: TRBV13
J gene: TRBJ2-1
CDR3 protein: CASSLGFRLAAYNEQFF

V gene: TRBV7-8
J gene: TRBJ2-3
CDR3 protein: CASSKREDTQYF

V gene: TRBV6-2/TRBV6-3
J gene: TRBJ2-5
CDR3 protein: CASSYSLAGGQETQYF

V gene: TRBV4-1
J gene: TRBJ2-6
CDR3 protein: CASSQDLGSGANVLTF

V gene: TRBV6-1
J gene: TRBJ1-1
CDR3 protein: CASRAGAVGWGTEAFF

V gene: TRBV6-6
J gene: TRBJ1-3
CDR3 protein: CASSYSPPSSGNTIYF

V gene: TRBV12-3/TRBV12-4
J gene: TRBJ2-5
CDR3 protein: CASKNLGLAGTETQYF

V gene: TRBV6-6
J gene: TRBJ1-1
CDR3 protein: CASRERQGNTEAFF

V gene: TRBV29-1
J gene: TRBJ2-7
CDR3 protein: CSVERGQNYEQYF

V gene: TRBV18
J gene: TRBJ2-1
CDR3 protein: CASSPVGGGLIQDEQFF

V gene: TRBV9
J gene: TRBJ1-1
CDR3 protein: CASSVGQPGDTESFF

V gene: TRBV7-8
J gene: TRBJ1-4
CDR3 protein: CASSGRQVPTNEKLFF

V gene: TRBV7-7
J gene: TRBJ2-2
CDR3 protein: CASSPVGGTGELFF

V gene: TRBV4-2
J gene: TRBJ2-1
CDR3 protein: CASSPSGSGEYNEQFF

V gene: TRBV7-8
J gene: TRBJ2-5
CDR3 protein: CASSFVRSQGVAEETQYF

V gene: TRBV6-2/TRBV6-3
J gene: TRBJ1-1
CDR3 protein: CASSLGIMNTEAFF

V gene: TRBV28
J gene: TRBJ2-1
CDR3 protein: CASSLGDYEQFF

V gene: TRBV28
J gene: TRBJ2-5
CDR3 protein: CASGGMGGAPMEYQETQYF